These 26 T cell receptor beta chains came from one sample sequenced in a study of blood T cell repertoires in COVID-19. Profiling relied on immunoSEQ multiplex PCR, and the TCRdb table lists in-frame clones only, not all of them. Of 150,000 to 170,000 clones in the sample, under 95% were seen once. Sequences were obtained from peripheral blood. These receptors were obtained from a man in his fifties or sixties with acute or convalescent COVID-19.

V gene TRBV4-3 combines with J gene TRBJ2-3; TRBD2 matches at 9 bases. Losses at the gene ends were 0 bases for V and 5 bases for J; bases not matched to a gene: 12. CDR3 length equals 18 residues. Germline V gives CDR1 LGHNA, CDR2 YSLEER. Here the CDR3 DNA reads TGCGCCAGCAGCCAAGAATATAGGGCGGGGGGGGTGCGAGATACGCAGTATTTT. As protein: CASSQEYRAGGVRDTQYF.

The V gene is TRBV6-2 or TRBV6-3, the J gene TRBJ2-5, with TRBD1 identical over 11 bases. The germline V gene encodes CDR1 MNHEY and CDR2 SVGEGT. V lost 6 bases, J lost 3 bases, and 9 bases stayed unmatched. The CDR3 has 16 amino acids. CDR3 in DNA: TGTGCCAGCAGCGACTGGGGACAGGGGGGCGAAGAGACCCAGTACTTC. As protein: CASSDWGQGGEETQYF.

This chain links TRBV27 with TRBJ1-4; 9 bases match TRBD1. V lost 6 bases and J lost 0; bases outside the gene matches: 5. Germline CDR1 is MNHEY and CDR2 is SMNVEV (reference sequence). CDR3 length: 16 amino acids. In DNA form, the CDR3 reads TGTGCCAGCAGCCACAGGGGGCGCACAACTAATGAAAAACTGTTTTTT. Protein product: CASSHRGRTTNEKLFF. Together with reference TRBV27 and TRBJ1-4, the CDR3 gives the full variable domain: EAQVTQNPRYLITVTGKKLTVTCSQNMNHEYMSWYRQDPGLGLRQIYYSMNVEVTDKGDVPEGYKVSRKEKRNFPLILESPSPNQTSLYFCASSHRGRTTNEKLFFGSGTQLSVL.

The chain recombines TRBV10-3 with TRBJ1-5; 7 bases fit TRBD1. After removal of 5 bases from V and 0 bases from J, the junction contained 4 bases not matched to a gene. Germline V CDR1 and CDR2: ENHRY, SYGVKD. CDR3 length: 15 amino acids. CDR3 DNA sequence: TGTGCCATCAGTAGGGACAGCGGTAGCAATCAGCCCCAGCATTTT. It specifies CAISRDSGSNQPQHF.

CDR3 loop: CASSLGRGDTGELFF. CDR3 nucleotides: TGTGCCAGCAGCTTGGGGCGGGGCGACACCGGGGAGCTGTTTTTT. The chain has TRBV5-4 and TRBJ2-2; TRBD2 is a possible D gene (6 bases). The CDR3 extends over 15 amino acids. V lost 0 bases to trimming and J lost 3 bases, with 9 bases between them. From germline, CDR1 is SGHNT and CDR2 YYREEE (reference sequence).

The chain links TRBV6-2 or TRBV6-3 to TRBJ1-3; D gene unclear. The V and J ends lost 5 bases and 7 bases respectively, with 12 bases between them. This CDR3 spans 13 amino acids. From germline, CDR1 is MNHEY and CDR2 SVGEGT. DNA of the CDR3: TGTGCCAGCAGTCCCGCAGTCGGGAACACCATATATTTT. It yields the protein CASSPAVGNTIYF.

The genes are TRBV2 and TRBJ1-5, with D possibly being TRBD1 (5 bases). This CDR3 has 14 amino acids. Germline V gives CDR1 SNHLY, CDR2 FYNNEI. Trimming removed 6 bases from V and 3 bases from J, with 12 bases in between. The CDR3 protein is CASRPMTANQPQHF. The CDR3 DNA is TGTGCCAGCAGACCGATGACAGCCAATCAGCCCCAGCATTTT.

The rearrangement joins TRBV19 to TRBJ1-4; D is unclear. The germline V gene has CDR1 LNHDA and CDR2 SQIVND (reference sequence). V was clipped by 0 bases and J by 7 bases, with 6 bases between them. The CDR3 is 13 residues long. CDR3 bases: TGTGCCAGTAGTATAGATCTGTTTGAAAAACTGTTTTTT. Protein sequence: CASSIDLFEKLFF.

The chain employs TRBV28 and TRBJ2-7; TRBD1 might be the D (5 bases). The length of the CDR3 is 10 residues. Looked up from germline, CDR1 is MDHEN and CDR2 is SYDVKM. The CDR3 nucleotides are TGTGCTGCTGGGGCGCGCGAGCAGTACTTC. This translates into CAAGAREQYF.

The chain combines TRBV7-2 with TRBJ2-5; 9 nucleotides align to TRBD2. With 1 base clipped from V and 5 bases from J, the junction kept 2 bases outside the gene matches. CDR3 size: 14 residues. The V gene's germline CDR1 is SGHTA and CDR2 FQGNSA. CDR3: CASSLDAGGETQYF. For the CDR3, the DNA is TGTGCCAGCAGCTTAGACGCGGGGGGGGAGACCCAGTACTTC.

The V call is TRBV27, the J call TRBJ1-1; D gene ambiguous. The V and J ends lost 4 bases and 1 base respectively, with 10 bases between them. CDR3 length: 14 amino acids. Germline CDR1 and CDR2: MNHEY and SMNVEV (reference sequence). Here the CDR3 reads CASSSGRGNTEAFF. The CDR3 DNA is TGTGCCAGCAGTTCTGGACGGGGGAACACTGAAGCTTTCTTT.

The chain links TRBV28 to TRBJ2-7, with D perhaps matching TRBD1 (6 bases). This CDR3 contains 12 residues. With 6 bases removed from V and 4 bases from J, the gap between germline ends came to 10 bases. Germline V lookup: CDR1 MDHEN, CDR2 SYDVKM. The CDR3 nucleotides are TGTGCCAGCAGCACCGGACAGTACGAGCAGTACTTC. Protein: CASSTGQYEQYF.

The chain carries TRBV7-2 and TRBJ1-2, with a possible D match to TRBD1 (5 bases). The V and J ends lost 5 bases and 6 bases respectively, with 19 bases between them. Germline CDR1 SGHTA, CDR2 FQGNSA. The CDR3 totals 15 residues. In DNA form, the CDR3 reads TGTGCCAGCAGCCCGCGGGGGTGGGCAGCAGATGGCTACACCTTC. Protein: CASSPRGWAADGYTF. Full variable domain (remainder filled in from reference TRBV7-2 and TRBJ1-2): GAGVSQSPSNKVTEKGKDVELRCDPISGHTALYWYRQSLGQGLEFLIYFQGNSAPDKSGLPSDRFSAERTGGSVSTLTIQRTQQEDSAVYLCASSPRGWAADGYTFGSGTRLTVV.

The chain employs TRBV6-4 and TRBJ2-1; 12 positions match TRBD2. The CDR3 has 18 residues. Germline values: CDR1 MRHNA, CDR2 SNTAGT. The junction had 9 bases not matched to a gene; V was cut back by 3 bases and J by 3 bases. This chain's CDR3 is CASSERLAGALDYNEQFF. CDR3 in DNA: TGTGCCAGCAGTGAACGACTAGCGGGAGCCTTAGACTACAATGAGCAGTTCTTC.

The V and J genes are TRBV9 and TRBJ2-1, with D perhaps matching TRBD2 (6 bases). Trimming took off 1 base at V and 5 bases at J, with 13 bases between the two ends. The CDR3 is made up of 15 amino acids. Germline CDR1 is SGDLS and CDR2 is YYNGEE. CDR3 amino acids: CASSVTSWDHNEQFF. CDR3 nucleotide sequence: TGTGCCAGCAGCGTAACTAGCTGGGACCACAATGAGCAGTTCTTC.

The chain employs TRBV6-5 and TRBJ1-1, with D possibly matching TRBD1 (6 bases). The CDR3 is 16 amino acids. Per germline, CDR1 MNHEY and CDR2 SVGAGI. Trimming took off 0 bases at V and 4 bases at J, with 15 bases between the two ends. CDR3 nucleotide sequence: TGTGCCAGCAGTTACTCGCGAGTGAACAGGGCCACTGAAGCTTTCTTT. It translates to CASSYSRVNRATEAFF.

The chain employs TRBV6-5 and TRBJ1-4; D uncertain. The length of the CDR3 is 15 residues. The V end lost 1 base, the J end lost 0 bases, and 6 bases lay between the germline ends. CDR1 and CDR2 from the germline V gene are MNHEY and SVGAGI. The CDR3 nucleotides are TGTGCCAGCAGTTACTACACAACAACTAATGAAAAACTGTTTTTT. Residues: CASSYYTTTNEKLFF.

The J gene is TRBJ2-3, the V gene TRBV4-3; a weak D match, TRBD2 (5 bases). Deletions cut 0 bases from V and 2 bases from J, with 15 bases between. The CDR3 spans 17 residues. Germline assignment: CDR1 LGHNA and CDR2 YSLEER. This CDR3 is CASSQDWRTSDTDTQYF. The CDR3 DNA reads as TGCGCCAGCAGCCAAGATTGGAGGACGTCAGACACAGATACGCAGTATTTT.

The V and J genes are TRBV7-9 and TRBJ2-7; the match to TRBD1 covers 9 bases. CDR1 is SEHNR and CDR2 is FQNEAQ in the germline V gene (reference sequence). The junction had 11 bases not matched to a gene; V was cut back by 8 bases and J by 3 bases. The CDR3 has 15 residues. Here the CDR3 reads CASGKTGGSFYEQYF. The CDR3 nucleotides read TGTGCCAGCGGAAAAACAGGGGGCTCTTTCTACGAGCAGTACTTC.

This chain connects TRBV10-3 to TRBJ2-1; no clear D gene. V lost 4 bases and J lost 7, with 11 bases in between. The CDR3 runs to 13 residues. Germline assignment: CDR1 ENHRY and CDR2 SYGVKD. The CDR3 nucleotides read TGTGCCATCAGTGGGATGGCTAGGAATGAGCAGTTCTTC. Encoded protein: CAISGMARNEQFF.

V and J are TRBV30 and TRBJ1-1; the D gene is possibly TRBD1 (6 bases). V lost 4 bases to trimming and J lost 8 bases, with 14 bases between them. Germline V CDR1 and CDR2: GTSNPN, SVGIG (reference sequence). The CDR3 covers 12 residues. Written as DNA, the CDR3 is TGTGCCTGGAACCAACAGGGCGGAGAAGCTTTCTTT. Residues: CAWNQQGGEAFF. Combining the CDR3 with reference TRBV30 and TRBJ1-1 gives the whole variable domain SQTIHQWPATLVQPVGSPLSLECTVEGTSNPNLYWYRQAAGRGLQLLFYSVGIGQISSEVPQNLSASRPQDRQFILSSKKLLLSDSGFYLCAWNQQGGEAFFGQGTRLTVV.

This chain connects TRBV3-1 (or the pseudogene TRBV3-2) to TRBJ2-5, with a possible D match to TRBD1 (8 bases). The V gene lost 4 bases and the J gene lost 5 bases, with 17 bases spanning the gap. Per germline, CDR1 LGHDT and CDR2 YNNKEL (reference sequence). There are 15 residues in the CDR3. CDR3: CASSPRTGGVETQYF. DNA of the CDR3: TGTGCCAGCAGCCCCCGCACAGGGGGGGTGGAGACCCAGTACTTC.

Here the CDR3 reads CASSWSSYNEQFF. CDR3 DNA sequence: TGTGCCAGCAGTTGGAGCTCCTACAATGAGCAGTTCTTC. The V and J genes are TRBV6-2 or TRBV6-3 and TRBJ2-1; D is ambiguous. V lost 4 bases and J lost 0, with 4 bases in between. Germline CDR1 and CDR2: MNHEY and SVGEGT. This CDR3 contains 13 residues.

This chain connects TRBV19 to TRBJ2-3; no firm D call. Between the trimmed V and J ends, which lost 6 bases and 4 bases, there was a span of 11 bases. CDR1 and CDR2 (germline): LNHDA, SQIVND (reference sequence). This CDR3 has 13 amino acids. CDR3 amino acids: CASSAYGADTQYF. CDR3 sequence (DNA): TGTGCCAGTAGCGCGTACGGTGCAGATACGCAGTATTTT.

The V call is TRBV5-5, the J call TRBJ2-5; the D gene is possibly TRBD2 (7 bases). The CDR3 has 17 amino acids. CDR1 and CDR2 from the germline V gene are SGHKS and YYEKEE (reference sequence). V was trimmed by 0 bases and J by 2 bases, leaving 17 bases between them. The DNA of the CDR3 is TGTGCCAGCAGCTTGGGGCGGGGGCAAAGGGGACAAGAGACCCAGTACTTC. Amino acids: CASSLGRGQRGQETQYF.

The J gene is TRBJ2-1, the V gene TRBV10-3; 12 bases agree with TRBD2. Unmatched junction bases numbered 3, after V lost 6 bases and J lost 9 bases. This CDR3 has 13 amino acids. The germline CDR1 and CDR2 sequences are ENHRY and SYGVKD. The CDR3 bases are TGTGCCATCAGCCTAGCGGGAGGGACTGAGCAGTTCTTC. Protein product: CAISLAGGTEQFF.